The clone carrying this T cell receptor beta chain appeared once. V dropped 5 bases and J dropped 6 bases, with 11 bases sitting between them. The CDR3 sequence is 12 residues long. Germline values: CDR1 SGHNT, CDR2 YYREEE (reference sequence). This table comes from immunoSEQ multiplex PCR, and its TCRdb copy is limited to in-frame clones, with some not included. The sample contains fewer than 1,500 clones, over 60% of which appear only once. This specimen belongs to a study of stem cell transplantation in POMP-related autoinflammatory disease. Study summary: The study hypothesized thymoproteasome defects skew the TRB repertoire via impaired CD8+ selection.

The receptor's source is a human donor in good health. The chain links TRBV5-4 to TRBJ1-1; D is unresolved. Sequenced input: CD8+ T cells from PBMCs. The chain's CDR3 is CASSQREAEAFF. As DNA, the CDR3 is TGTGCCAGCAGTCAAAGGGAGGCTGAAGCTTTCTTT.